The clone carrying this T cell receptor (beta chain) was observed at least ten times. This specimen comes from a study of T cells after yellow fever vaccination. TCRdb re-called the 5' RACE reads through MiXCR, storing one row per CDR3 protein. Of over 150,000 distinct CDR3 sequences in the sample, 6.5% to 8.5% were seen once. Germline values: CDR1 MNHEY, CDR2 SVGEGT. Germline trimming cut 2 bases from V and 5 bases from J; bases unmatched to any gene: 6. The CDR3 is made up of 15 amino acids. V is TRBV6-2 or TRBV6-3 and J is TRBJ2-1; 7 nucleotides match TRBD2. The sequence derives from a young man who received the YFV17D yellow fever vaccine. The sample consisted of CD4+ T cells sorted from PBMCs, taken 5 days after the first yellow fever vaccination. CDR3 nucleotide sequence: TGTGCCAGCAGTTACGACGGGGGGATGAACAATGAGCAGTTCTTC. Protein sequence: CASSYDGGMNNEQFF.